The next 2 T cell receptor beta chains were all read from a single sample in a study of blood T cells in healthy people across ages. For the second PCR, which ran for about 7 to 11 cycles, a sample-barcoded 5' primer and a J-beta primer mix were used. TCRdb ran MiXCR on the 5' RACE reads and lists one entry per CDR3 protein. The sample yields around 1.5 million distinct CDR3 sequences, approximately 59% seen once. Sequences were obtained from blood. The receptor source for this set is a man aged 18 to 35 in good health.

The CDR3 nucleotides are TGCAGTGCTAGTGGCCAGACTAGGGAGCAGTACTTC. Its protein is CSASGQTREQYF. This chain uses TRBV20-1 with TRBJ2-7; a possible D gene is TRBD2 (6 bases). V gave up 3 bases and J gave up 7 bases, with 13 bases separating them. The CDR3 loop spans 12 amino acids. The germline V gene has CDR1 DFQATT and CDR2 SNEGSKA (reference sequence).

V usage is TRBV20-1 and J usage is TRBJ1-2; possible D gene TRBD1, 5 bases. CDR3 size: 15 residues. Germline CDR1 DFQATT, CDR2 SNEGSKA (reference sequence). V was shortened by 0 bases and J by 4 bases, with 15 bases between the two germline ends. The CDR3 sequence is CSARDSGGRFYGYTF. DNA for the CDR3: TGCAGTGCTAGAGATAGTGGGGGGAGGTTCTATGGCTACACCTTC.